The 8 T cell receptor beta chains in this list originate from one sample, sequenced in a study of human T cells and chemical hapten exposure. The time point denotes: pre-sensitization, week 0. The treatment was: therapeutic diphenylcyclopropenone sensitization with weekly scalp DPC. Total RNA extraction was carried out from unfractionated whole blood. TCRdb redid the calling of the RACE reads with MiXCR, one entry per CDR3 protein. The table lists tens of thousands of distinct CDR3 sequences, 9.6% of them singletons, with 9.5% to 10% in the top ten. Material: whole blood, obtained in connection with sensitization to the hapten diphenylcyclopropenone (DPC). These receptor sequences come from a woman in her twenties or thirties with alopecia areata. Some clones in this sample may be carry-over from other donors' samples.

This clonotype was seen more than once but under ten times. The V gene is TRBV19, the J gene TRBJ2-2; TRBD1 matches 8 bases. The CDR3 runs 13 residues. Germline values: CDR1 LNHDA, CDR2 SQIVND (reference sequence). With 5 bases clipped from V and 14 bases from J, the junction kept 10 bases outside the gene matches. The CDR3 region is CASSAGQGSALFF. In DNA form, the CDR3 reads TGTGCCAGTAGTGCCGGACAGGGTTCAGCACTGTTTTTT.

This clonotype occurred many times. The rearrangement uses TRBV11-2 and TRBJ2-1; D tentatively fits TRBD1 or TRBD2 (5 bases each). V lost 6 bases to trimming and J lost 2 bases, with 14 bases between them. The CDR3 runs 15 residues. Germline V gene lookup returns CDR1 SGHAT and CDR2 FQNNGV. The CDR3: CASRTGTVTYNEQFF. The CDR3 nucleotides read TGTGCCAGCAGGACCGGGACGGTTACCTACAATGAGCAGTTCTTC. Based on the CDR3 plus reference TRBV11-2 and TRBJ2-1, the full variable domain is EAGVAQSPRYKIIEKRQSVAFWCNPISGHATLYWYQQILGQGPKLLIQFQNNGVVDDSQLPKDRFSAERLKGVDSTLKIQPAKLEDSAVYLCASRTGTVTYNEQFFGPGTRLTVL.

This clonotype was observed a few times. V is TRBV20-1 and J is TRBJ2-1; D uncertain. CDR3 length equals 13 residues. CDR1 DFQATT and CDR2 SNEGSKA come from the germline V gene (reference sequence). The CDR3 reads CRTRTDTYNEQFF. The CDR3 region has the DNA TGCAGGACCCGCACCGATACCTACAATGAGCAGTTCTTC.

This clonotype was seen only a few times. The chain links TRBV7-2 to TRBJ1-6; TRBD1 agrees at 7 bases. Germline CDR1 reads SGHTA; CDR2 reads FQGNSA. With 5 bases clipped from V and 5 bases from J, the junction kept 3 bases outside the gene matches. This CDR3 is 14 amino acids long. The CDR3 is CASSRTGNNSPLHF. In DNA form, the CDR3 reads TGTGCCAGCAGCCGGACAGGCAATAATTCACCCCTCCACTTT.

This sequence joins TRBV5-1 and TRBJ2-3, with D possibly TRBD2 on 6 matching bases. The CDR3 runs to 15 residues. Germline values: CDR1 SGHRS, CDR2 YFSETQ. V was trimmed by 3 bases and J by 2 bases, leaving 13 bases between them. The DNA of the CDR3 is TGCGCCAGCAGCTCCCACCGGGACTCCACAGATACGCAGTATTTT. Amino acids: CASSSHRDSTDTQYF.

This clonotype was seen a handful of times. The chain employs TRBV7-2 and TRBJ1-2, with D possibly being TRBD1 (5 bases). CDR3 length: 14 residues. Germline V gene sequence: CDR1 SGHTA, CDR2 FQGNSA. The germline V and J ends were trimmed by 5 bases and 4 bases, with 14 bases remaining between them. The CDR3 is CASSLPGTVYGYTF. In DNA, the CDR3 is TGTGCCAGCAGCCTTCCCGGGACGGTCTATGGCTACACCTTC.

This clonotype turned up a few times. The rearrangement uses TRBV12-3 or TRBV12-4 and TRBJ2-6, with D possibly called TRBD1 or TRBD2 (6 bases each). The CDR3 extends over 16 amino acids. Between the trimmed V and J ends, which lost 3 bases and 0 bases, there was a span of 9 bases. In DNA, the CDR3 is TGTGCCAGCAGTTTTCGGGGGCCCTCTGGGGCCAACGTCCTGACTTTC. Protein: CASSFRGPSGANVLTF.

V is TRBV5-6 and J is TRBJ2-2; D gene uncertain. The CDR3 is 15 amino acids. From germline, CDR1 is SGHDT and CDR2 YYEEEE. The V end lost 0 bases, the J end lost 3 bases, and 9 bases lay between the germline ends. This CDR3 is CASSLEGLYTGELFF. The CDR3 DNA is TGTGCCAGCAGCTTGGAGGGCCTCTACACCGGGGAGCTGTTTTTT.